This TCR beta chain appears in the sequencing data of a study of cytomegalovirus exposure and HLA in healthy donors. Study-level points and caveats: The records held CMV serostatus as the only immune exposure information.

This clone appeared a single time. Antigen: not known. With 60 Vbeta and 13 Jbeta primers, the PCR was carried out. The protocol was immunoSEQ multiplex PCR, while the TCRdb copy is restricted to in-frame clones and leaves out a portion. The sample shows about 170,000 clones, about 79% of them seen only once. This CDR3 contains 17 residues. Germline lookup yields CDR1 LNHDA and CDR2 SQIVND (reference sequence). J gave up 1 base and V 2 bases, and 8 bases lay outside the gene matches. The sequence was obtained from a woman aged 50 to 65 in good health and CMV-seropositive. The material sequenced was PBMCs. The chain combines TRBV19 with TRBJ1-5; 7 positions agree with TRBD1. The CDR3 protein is CASSIPTGRGSNQPQHF. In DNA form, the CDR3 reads TGTGCCAGTAGTATACCTACGGGCAGGGGGAGCAATCAGCCCCAGCATTTT.